The 3 T cell receptor beta chains presented below share a single source sample, sequenced in a study of T-cell reconstitution after alpha-beta-depleted transplantation in children. Construction of the TCRbeta library involved unique molecular identifiers. TCRdb re-called the PCR reads with MiXCR, one entry per CDR3 protein. The sample has some 260,000 distinct CDR3 sequences, 20% to 30% seen once; the top ten hold under 5.5%. The starting material was PBMCs, mostly from graft donor cells, obtained 360 days after TCRalphabeta/CD19-depleted stem cell transplant. The receptors originated from a female patient between 2 and 15 years old who had a stem cell transplant for congenital amegakaryocytic thrombocytopenia, so the T cells may come from the graft donor.

The chain is built from TRBV5-1 and TRBJ1-1; D unresolved. This CDR3 spans 14 amino acids. Germline-derived CDR1 and CDR2 are SGHRS and YFSETQ. Trimming left V 3 bases short and J 4 bases short, with 13 bases between. CDR3 DNA sequence: TGCGCCAGCAGCTCCGGCGGGGTGGCCACTGAAGCTTTCTTT. Amino acids: CASSSGGVATEAFF.

The gene calls are TRBV15 and TRBJ2-6; D gene uncertain. V was cut by 0 bases and J by 0 bases, with 15 bases left in between. The germline gives CDR1 LNHNV, CDR2 YYDKDF (reference sequence). The CDR3 totals 19 residues. For the CDR3, the DNA is TGTGCCACCAGCAGAGATCCCAGCCGGCCTTACTCTGGGGCCAACGTCCTGACTTTC. This sequence encodes CATSRDPSRPYSGANVLTF.

This clonotype has just a few counts. The CDR3 sequence: CASSTGLAYYEQYF. The CDR3 DNA reads as TGTGCCAGCAGCACCGGACTAGCCTACTACGAGCAGTACTTC. J is TRBJ2-7 and V is TRBV11-2; 8 bases align to TRBD2. The CDR3 runs to 14 residues. The V gene end was trimmed by 5 bases and the J gene end by 3 bases; junction bases not matched to a gene: 6. Germline V gene data show CDR1 as SGHAT and CDR2 as FQNNGV.